One and the same sample provided the 27 T cell receptor beta chains below, sequenced in a study of T cell changes during pregnancy in multiple sclerosis. Using immunoSEQ multiplex PCR, the repertoire was profiled, and TCRdb retains in-frame clones only, with some absent. The table includes over 25,000 clones, roughly 90% detected once. The sequenced sample was CD8+ T cells from peripheral blood mononuclear cells, obtained in the second trimester of pregnancy. Every receptor here comes from a female donor with multiple sclerosis, enrolled in a pregnancy study.

This rearrangement joins TRBV2 to TRBJ1-1; D is ambiguous. Trimming stripped 2 bases from V and 4 bases from J, with 14 bases between. The germline CDR1 and CDR2 sequences are SNHLY and FYNNEI. The CDR3 is 15 amino acids. For the CDR3, the DNA is TGTGCCAGCAGTGAAAGTCGGGGTCTGGGCACTGAAGCTTTCTTT. Translating it yields CASSESRGLGTEAFF.

V is TRBV7-9 and J is TRBJ1-1; no clear D gene. Per the germline V gene, CDR1 is SEHNR and CDR2 is FQNEAQ (reference sequence). V was shortened by 1 base and J by 8 bases, with 11 bases between the two germline ends. The CDR3 is made up of 13 amino acids. The CDR3: CASSLGLPGEAFF. DNA of the CDR3: TGTGCCAGCAGCTTAGGTTTGCCGGGGGAAGCTTTCTTT.

The rearrangement uses TRBV10-3 and TRBJ1-1; the D gene is possibly TRBD1 (5 bases). There are 19 residues in the CDR3. V lost 10 bases, J lost 5 bases, and 35 bases lay in between. Looked up from germline, CDR1 is ENHRY and CDR2 is SYGVKD. CDR3 DNA: TGTGCCACCCGAACGGAAGAACAGGAACCGCCTGTGGGGTGGACTGAAGCTTTCTTT. Residues: CATRTEEQEPPVGWTEAFF.

The chain carries TRBV27 and TRBJ1-4; D is perhaps TRBD1 (5 bases). CDR1 MNHEY and CDR2 SMNVEV come from the germline V gene (reference sequence). The CDR3 is 14 amino acids. The V gene lost 5 bases and the J gene lost 6 bases, with 13 bases spanning the gap. The CDR3 DNA is TGTGCCAGCAGTGCTCTCTGGGGGGATGAAAAACTGTTTTTT. Its translation is CASSALWGDEKLFF.

The chain combines TRBV7-9 with TRBJ2-2, with D possibly being TRBD2 (6 bases). The CDR3 extends over 15 amino acids. Trimming pared 1 base from V and 3 bases from J, leaving 9 bases between. The germline V gene has CDR1 SEHNR and CDR2 FQNEAQ (reference sequence). The CDR3 DNA is TGTGCCAGCAGCTTAGGGGGGGACTACACCGGGGAGCTGTTTTTT. It codes for CASSLGGDYTGELFF.

This clone was seen just once. This chain links TRBV5-6 with TRBJ1-1, with 8 nucleotides matching TRBD1. The CDR3 is 15 amino acids. Per germline, CDR1 SGHDT and CDR2 YYEEEE. V was clipped by 4 bases and J by 1 base; unmatched bases: 6. This CDR3 reads CASSGPGQENTEAFF. The CDR3 DNA reads TGTGCCAGCAGCGGACCGGGACAGGAGAACACTGAAGCTTTCTTT.

This clone was counted only a few times. The V gene is TRBV30, the J gene TRBJ1-1, with no clear D. Germline-derived CDR1 and CDR2 are GTSNPN and SVGIG (reference sequence). V lost 0 bases, J lost 7 bases, and 6 bases lay in between. CDR3 length equals 11 residues. The CDR3 protein is CAWSVGLEAFF. CDR3 nucleotides: TGTGCCTGGAGTGTTGGCCTTGAAGCTTTCTTT.

The rearrangement joins TRBV19 to TRBJ1-1; 8 bases fit TRBD1. J lost 1 base, V lost 6 bases, and 7 bases had no gene match. There are 15 residues in the CDR3. Germline assignment: CDR1 LNHDA and CDR2 SQIVND (reference sequence). The CDR3 DNA sequence: TGTGCCAGTAGCAGGACAGGGAGAGGGAACACTGAAGCTTTCTTT. Translating it yields CASSRTGRGNTEAFF.

This chain uses TRBV29-1 with TRBJ2-4; TRBD1 matches 7 bases. This CDR3 has 15 amino acids. The germline CDR1 and CDR2 sequences are SQVTM and ANQGSEA. J lost 0 bases, V lost 5 bases, and 7 bases had no gene match. CDR3 coding DNA: TGCAGCGTTTCAGGGACAGTCCTAGCCAAAAACATTCAGTACTTC. This codes for CSVSGTVLAKNIQYF.

The chain recombines TRBV28 with TRBJ2-7; D is uncertain. The CDR3 contains 13 residues. CDR1 and CDR2 (germline): MDHEN, SYDVKM. Trimming cost V 4 bases and J 8 bases, with 15 bases left between them. The CDR3 loop reads CASSSRQQQKQYF. The DNA of the CDR3 is TGTGCCAGCAGTTCACGACAACAGCAAAAGCAGTACTTC.

This clone was seen more than once but under ten times. CDR3 nucleotides: TGTGCCAGCAGCTTGGAAAGGGGCTTGGGCTACACCTTC. Encoded protein: CASSLERGLGYTF. The chain combines TRBV7-3 with TRBJ1-2; maybe TRBD1 (5 bases). CDR1 and CDR2 from the germline V gene are SGHTA and FQGTGA. Trimming stripped 3 bases from V and 8 bases from J, with 13 bases between. This CDR3 spans 13 amino acids.

CDR3 in DNA: TGCGCCAGCAGCCAGGAGGGCGGGCTAATAAGGGCTTTCTTT. It codes for CASSQEGGLIRAFF. V usage is TRBV4-1 and J usage is TRBJ1-1; no definite D call. CDR3 length: 14 residues. Trimming stripped 3 bases from V and 11 bases from J, with 19 bases between. Per the germline V gene, CDR1 is MGHRA and CDR2 is YSYEKL.

Comments on this clone: One end of the junction varies from germline; a read error may be responsible. V and J are TRBV7-7 and TRBJ2-5; TRBD2 aligns across 15 bases. There are 17 residues in the CDR3. Germline values: CDR1 SSHAT, CDR2 FNYEAQ (reference sequence). In DNA, the CDR3 is TGTGCTAGCAGCTTTGGACTAGCGGGGGGGCCCGGTGAGACCCAGTACTTC. Amino acids: CASSFGLAGGPGETQYF.

The V and J genes are TRBV28 and TRBJ1-6; D gene ambiguous. This CDR3 has 16 residues. Trimming took 1 base from V and 10 from J, leaving 17 bases between them. Germline values: CDR1 MDHEN, CDR2 SYDVKM. DNA of the CDR3: TGTGCCAGCAGTTTATTTCACGACCTCTCGGGATCACCCCTCCACTTT. Protein: CASSLFHDLSGSPLHF.

V gene TRBV5-8 combines with J gene TRBJ1-5; maybe TRBD1 (6 bases). The V gene's germline CDR1 is SGHTS and CDR2 YDEGEE. The V end lost 3 bases, the J end lost 6 bases, and 13 bases lay between the germline ends. The CDR3 is 14 amino acids. For the CDR3, the DNA is TGTGCCAGCAGCTACGGGGGGCTAGGTCAGCCCCAGCATTTT. Translating gives CASSYGGLGQPQHF.

The chain carries TRBV7-9 and TRBJ1-1; D is undetermined. The CDR3 is 10 amino acids. Germline values: CDR1 SEHNR, CDR2 FQNEAQ (reference sequence). Trimming took 7 bases from V and 7 from J, leaving 7 bases between them. The CDR3 DNA reads as TGTGCCAGCACCTCGGGTGAAGCTTTCTTT. Amino acid sequence: CASTSGEAFF.

This chain uses TRBV11-2 with TRBJ2-1; the match to TRBD1 covers 10 bases. CDR3 length: 17 amino acids. The germline V gene has CDR1 SGHAT and CDR2 FQNNGV. With 1 base clipped from V and 2 bases from J, the junction kept 5 bases outside the gene matches. This CDR3 reads CASSLGPGTGAYNEQFF. In DNA form, the CDR3 reads TGTGCCAGCAGCTTAGGACCGGGGACAGGGGCCTACAATGAGCAGTTCTTC.

This chain connects TRBV19 to TRBJ2-7; 7 nucleotides agree with TRBD1. Trimming took 6 bases from V and 5 from J; bases not matched to a gene: 16. The CDR3 is made up of 16 amino acids. The germline V gene encodes CDR1 LNHDA and CDR2 SQIVND (reference sequence). CDR3 sequence: CASSELPTGFGDEQYF. CDR3 coding DNA: TGTGCCAGTAGCGAACTACCGACAGGGTTTGGAGACGAGCAGTACTTC. Full variable domain (missing parts from reference TRBV19 and TRBJ2-7): DGGITQSPKYLFRKEGQNVTLSCEQNLNHDAMYWYRQDPGQGLRLIYYSQIVNDFQKGDIAEGYSVSREKKESFPLTVTSAQKNPTAFYLCASSELPTGFGDEQYFGPGTRLTVT.

V usage is TRBV4-2 and J usage is TRBJ1-5; 8 bases line up with TRBD1. Germline trimming cut 0 bases from V and 5 bases from J; bases unmatched to any gene: 6. The germline V gene encodes CDR1 LGHNA and CDR2 YNFKEQ. CDR3 length: 16 residues. The CDR3 DNA sequence: TGTGCCAGCAGCCAAGAGGAGGGACAGGCTTATCAGCCCCAGCATTTT. Protein product: CASSQEEGQAYQPQHF.

This clone came up once. J is TRBJ2-7 and V is TRBV27; perhaps TRBD2 as D (7 bases). The V gene lost 4 bases and the J gene lost 4 bases, with 20 bases spanning the gap. Looked up from germline, CDR1 is MNHEY and CDR2 is SMNVEV (reference sequence). The CDR3 contains 16 residues. CDR3 DNA: TGTGCCAGCAGTTCCCCCATGGGGGGGACACTATACGAGCAGTACTTC. It translates to CASSSPMGGTLYEQYF.

V and J are TRBV6-4 and TRBJ2-6; a weak D match, TRBD1 (5 bases). CDR3 size: 17 residues. V was pared by 3 bases and J by 0 bases, with 12 bases between. In germline, CDR1 is MRHNA, CDR2 SNTAGT. The CDR3 reads CASSDLGPGSGANVLTF. The CDR3, as DNA: TGTGCCAGCAGTGATTTGGGGCCCGGCTCTGGGGCCAACGTCCTGACTTTC.

A single count supports this clone. The chain joins TRBV6-1 to TRBJ2-1; 10 bases are a match to TRBD2. With V trimmed by 6 bases and J by 8 bases, 4 bases remained unmatched. CDR1 is MNHNS and CDR2 is SASEGT in the germline V gene. The CDR3 length is 13 residues. CDR3 bases: TGTGCCAGCAGAGCGGGGGGGCTTTATGAGCAGTTCTTC. It is translated as CASRAGGLYEQFF.

The chain couples TRBV6-5 to TRBJ1-2; TRBD1 aligns across 8 bases. There are 14 residues in the CDR3. The ends lost 10 bases at V and 5 bases at J; junction bases unmatched: 12. The germline gives CDR1 MNHEY, CDR2 SVGAGI. The CDR3 loop is CATKDRVESYGYTF. The CDR3 region has the DNA TGTGCCACCAAGGACAGGGTAGAATCGTATGGCTACACCTTC.

The chain uses TRBV12-2 and TRBJ1-2; TRBD1, the table's D call, was not compared with the DNA. TRBV12-2 has pseudogene status. This CDR3 is built from 13 residues. The DNA for the CDR3 is TGTGCAAGTCGCCCAGGGGGCCCCTATGGCTACACCTTC. Its protein product is CASRPGGPYGYTF.

In its sample, this clone was seen a few times. The rearrangement uses TRBV10-1 and TRBJ1-1; no definite D call. Trimming removed 6 bases at V and 3 bases at J, with 11 bases between. The germline gives CDR1 WNHNN, CDR2 SYGVQD (reference sequence). The CDR3 totals 13 residues. DNA of the CDR3: TGCGCCAGCAGAAGGAGGGCGGACACTGAAGCTTTCTTT. Encoded protein: CASRRRADTEAFF.

The rearrangement joins TRBV5-1 to TRBJ1-4; 8 bases agree with TRBD1. This CDR3 has 14 amino acids. J lost 2 bases, V lost 4 bases, and 1 base had no gene match. The germline CDR1 and CDR2 sequences are SGHRS and YFSETQ. The CDR3 sequence: CASSRTGTNEKLFF. DNA of the CDR3: TGCGCCAGCAGCCGGACAGGGACTAATGAAAAACTGTTTTTT.

The V and J genes are TRBV19 and TRBJ1-1; the D is unclear. V lost 6 bases to trimming and J lost 0 bases, with 17 bases between them. The germline CDR1 and CDR2 sequences are LNHDA and SQIVND (reference sequence). The CDR3 contains 16 residues. CDR3 residues: CASRRSRASMNTEAFF. CDR3 nucleotide sequence: TGTGCCAGTAGAAGGAGCCGAGCCTCCATGAACACTGAAGCTTTCTTT.